This T cell receptor beta chain came from a study of Ad26.COV2.S vaccination and SARS-CoV-2 variants. Study as a whole: Dosing was one shot or two shots 56 days apart. Study conclusions and caveats: The study found higher spike-specific TCR breadth in vaccine than placebo recipients.

Treatment: 19 received Ad26.COV2.S at low or high dose, single or two shots; five or six received placebo; per-sample allocation not given. The investigators took samples on day 63 after the first vaccine or placebo injection. In Boston, the donor was an adult between 18-55 years of age. Produced via immunoSEQ multiplex PCR; TCRdb's table is partial and in-frame only. Of some 340,000 clones detected, 70% to 90% appear once; the ten largest clones hold approximately 1.9%. CDR3 length: 15 residues. Between the trimmed V and J ends, which lost 6 bases and 6 bases, there was a span of 20 bases. Germline loops: CDR1 MNHNY, CDR2 SVGAGI (reference sequence). Note on this clone: Antigen unknown.

The rearrangement uses TRBV6-6 and TRBJ1-2; maybe TRBD1 (5 bases). The material sequenced was peripheral blood, taken in a trial of Ad26.COV2.S vaccine versus placebo. The clonotype originates from a person between 18 and 59 years old who received the Ad26.COV2.S COVID-19 vaccine or a placebo. Here the CDR3 DNA reads TGTGCCAGCAGGCCTTGGGGGAGCGGGAGGGATGGCTACACCTTC. It specifies CASRPWGSGRDGYTF.